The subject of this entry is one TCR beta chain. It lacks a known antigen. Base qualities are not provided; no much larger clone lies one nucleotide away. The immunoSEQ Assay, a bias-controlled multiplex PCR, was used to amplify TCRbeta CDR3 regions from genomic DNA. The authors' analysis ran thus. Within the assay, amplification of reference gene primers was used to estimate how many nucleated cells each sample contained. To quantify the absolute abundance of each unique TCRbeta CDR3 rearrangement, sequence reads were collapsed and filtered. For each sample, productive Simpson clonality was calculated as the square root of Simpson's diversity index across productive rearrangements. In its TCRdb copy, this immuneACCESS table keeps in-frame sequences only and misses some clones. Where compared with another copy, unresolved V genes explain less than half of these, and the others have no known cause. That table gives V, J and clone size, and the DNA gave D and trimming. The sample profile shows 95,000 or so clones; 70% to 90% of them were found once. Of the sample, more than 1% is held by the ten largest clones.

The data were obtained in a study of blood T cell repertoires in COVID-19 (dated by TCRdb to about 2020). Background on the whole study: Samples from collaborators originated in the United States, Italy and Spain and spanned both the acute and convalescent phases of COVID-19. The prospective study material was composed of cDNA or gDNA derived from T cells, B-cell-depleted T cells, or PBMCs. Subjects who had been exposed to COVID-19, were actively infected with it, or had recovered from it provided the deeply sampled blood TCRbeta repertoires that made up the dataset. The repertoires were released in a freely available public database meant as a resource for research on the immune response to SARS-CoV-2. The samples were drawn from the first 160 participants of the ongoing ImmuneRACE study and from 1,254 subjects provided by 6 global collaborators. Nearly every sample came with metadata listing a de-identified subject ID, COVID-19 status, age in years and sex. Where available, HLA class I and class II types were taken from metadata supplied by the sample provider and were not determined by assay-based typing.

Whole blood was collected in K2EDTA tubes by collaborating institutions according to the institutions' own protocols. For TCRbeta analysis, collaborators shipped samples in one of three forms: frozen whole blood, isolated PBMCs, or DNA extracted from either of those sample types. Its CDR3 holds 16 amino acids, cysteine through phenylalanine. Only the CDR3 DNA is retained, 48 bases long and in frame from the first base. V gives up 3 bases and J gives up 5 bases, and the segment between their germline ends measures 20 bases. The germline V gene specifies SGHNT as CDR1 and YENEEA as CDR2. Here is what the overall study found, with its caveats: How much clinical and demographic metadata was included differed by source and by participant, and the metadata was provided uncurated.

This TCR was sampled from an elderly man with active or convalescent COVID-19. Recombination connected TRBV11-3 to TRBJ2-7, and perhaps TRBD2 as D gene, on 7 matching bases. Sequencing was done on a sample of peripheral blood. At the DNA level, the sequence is TGTGCCAGCAGCTTGTTCCCCCGGGGGGCGCAGGACGAGCAGTACTTC. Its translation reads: CASSLFPRGAQDEQYF.